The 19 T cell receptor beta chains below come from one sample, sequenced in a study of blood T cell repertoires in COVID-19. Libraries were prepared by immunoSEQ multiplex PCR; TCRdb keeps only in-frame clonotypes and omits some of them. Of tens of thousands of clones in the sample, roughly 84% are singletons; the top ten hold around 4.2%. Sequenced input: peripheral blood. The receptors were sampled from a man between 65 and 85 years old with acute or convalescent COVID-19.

The CDR3 protein is CASRAGTGRLGGTEAFF. In nucleotides, the CDR3 is TGCGCCAGCAGGGCCGGGACAGGGAGGCTGGGGGGAACTGAAGCTTTCTTT. The rearrangement uses TRBV5-1 and TRBJ1-1; 9 bases are shared with TRBD1. The germline gives CDR1 SGHRS, CDR2 YFSETQ. CDR3 length: 17 amino acids. The ends lost 5 bases at V and 5 bases at J; junction bases unmatched: 16.

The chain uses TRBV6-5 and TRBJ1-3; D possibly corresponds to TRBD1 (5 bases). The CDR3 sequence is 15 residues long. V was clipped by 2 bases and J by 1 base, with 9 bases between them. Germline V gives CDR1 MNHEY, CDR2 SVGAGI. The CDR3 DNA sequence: TGTGCCAGCAGTTACGACAGCCAGTCTGGAAACACCATATATTTT. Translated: CASSYDSQSGNTIYF.

The chain's CDR3 is CASSLQGYTEAFF. CDR3 DNA sequence: TGTGCCAGCAGCCTTCAGGGCTACACTGAAGCTTTCTTT. This chain links TRBV14 with TRBJ1-1, with D perhaps matching TRBD1 (5 bases). The CDR3 spans 13 residues. The V and J ends lost 4 bases and 3 bases respectively, with 9 bases between them. In germline, CDR1 is SGHDN, CDR2 FVKESK.

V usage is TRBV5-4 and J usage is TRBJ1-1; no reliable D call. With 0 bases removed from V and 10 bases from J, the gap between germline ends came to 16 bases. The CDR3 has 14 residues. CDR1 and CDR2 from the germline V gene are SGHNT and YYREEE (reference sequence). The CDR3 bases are TGTGCCAGCAGCTTGGGGGCGGTAGGTGGGAGAGCTTTCTTT. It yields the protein CASSLGAVGGRAFF.

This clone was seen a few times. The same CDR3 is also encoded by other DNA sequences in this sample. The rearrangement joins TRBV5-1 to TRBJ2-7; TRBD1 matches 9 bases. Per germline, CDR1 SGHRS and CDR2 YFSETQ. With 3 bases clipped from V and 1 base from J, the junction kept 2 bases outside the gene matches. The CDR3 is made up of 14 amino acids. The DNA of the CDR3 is TGCGCCAGCAGCTCCGGGACAGGGTCCTACGAGCAGTACTTC. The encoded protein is CASSSGTGSYEQYF.

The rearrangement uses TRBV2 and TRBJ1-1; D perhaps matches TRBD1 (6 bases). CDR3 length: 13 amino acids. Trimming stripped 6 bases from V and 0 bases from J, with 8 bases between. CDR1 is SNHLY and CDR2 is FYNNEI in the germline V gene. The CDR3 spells CASRTGMNTEAFF. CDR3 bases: TGTGCCAGCAGAACAGGGATGAACACTGAAGCTTTCTTT.

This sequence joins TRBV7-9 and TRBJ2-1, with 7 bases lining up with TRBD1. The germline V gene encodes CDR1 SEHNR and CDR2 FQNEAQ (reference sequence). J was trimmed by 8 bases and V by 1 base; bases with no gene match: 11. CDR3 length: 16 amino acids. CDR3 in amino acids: CASSLGRIQGIHEQFF. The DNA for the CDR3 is TGTGCCAGCAGCTTAGGGAGGATACAGGGGATTCATGAGCAGTTCTTC. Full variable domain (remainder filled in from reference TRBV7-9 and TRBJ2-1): DTGVSQNPRHKITKRGQNVTFRCDPISEHNRLYWYRQTLGQGPEFLTYFQNEAQLEKSRLLSDRFSAERPKGSFSTLEIQRTEQGDSAMYLCASSLGRIQGIHEQFFGPGTRLTVL.

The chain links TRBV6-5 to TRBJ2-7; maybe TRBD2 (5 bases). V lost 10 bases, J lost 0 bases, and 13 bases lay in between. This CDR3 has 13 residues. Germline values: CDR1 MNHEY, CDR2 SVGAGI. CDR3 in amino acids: CATRDGNSYEQYF. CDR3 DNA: TGTGCCACAAGAGACGGGAACTCCTACGAGCAGTACTTC.

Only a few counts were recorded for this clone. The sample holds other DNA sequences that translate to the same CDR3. CDR3 in amino acids: CASSHPGSNQPQHF. CDR3 sequence (DNA): TGTGCCAGCAGCCACCCAGGGAGCAATCAGCCCCAGCATTTT. The chain employs TRBV4-2 and TRBJ1-5, with D tentatively TRBD1 (5 bases). Trimming cost V 3 bases and J 1 base, with 7 bases left between them. CDR1 and CDR2 (germline): LGHNA, YNFKEQ. This CDR3 region has 14 residues.

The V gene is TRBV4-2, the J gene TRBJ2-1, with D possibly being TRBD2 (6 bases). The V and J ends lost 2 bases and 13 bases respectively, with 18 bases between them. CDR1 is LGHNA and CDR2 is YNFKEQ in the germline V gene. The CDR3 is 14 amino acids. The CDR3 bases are TGTGCCAGCAGCCAATCTGGGACTGCCGACCCCCAGTTCTTC. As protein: CASSQSGTADPQFF.

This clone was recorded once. The CDR3 DNA is TGTGCCAGTAGACACAGGGGGCTTTCGACAGATACGCAGTATTTT. This encodes CASRHRGLSTDTQYF. J is TRBJ2-3 and V is TRBV19; 9 bases line up with TRBD1. Germline V gene data show CDR1 as LNHDA and CDR2 as SQIVND (reference sequence). The V segment lost 6 bases and the J segment 3 bases; nucleotides outside the gene matches: 7. The CDR3 is 15 residues long. The whole variable domain, filled in from reference TRBV19 and TRBJ2-3, reads DGGITQSPKYLFRKEGQNVTLSCEQNLNHDAMYWYRQDPGQGLRLIYYSQIVNDFQKGDIAEGYSVSREKKESFPLTVTSAQKNPTAFYLCASRHRGLSTDTQYFGPGTRLTVL.

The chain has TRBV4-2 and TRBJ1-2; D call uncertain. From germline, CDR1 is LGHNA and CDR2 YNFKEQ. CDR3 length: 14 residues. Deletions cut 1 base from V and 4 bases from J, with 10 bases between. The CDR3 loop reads CASSQGGVLYGYTF. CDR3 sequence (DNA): TGTGCCAGCAGCCAAGGAGGCGTCCTCTATGGCTACACCTTC.

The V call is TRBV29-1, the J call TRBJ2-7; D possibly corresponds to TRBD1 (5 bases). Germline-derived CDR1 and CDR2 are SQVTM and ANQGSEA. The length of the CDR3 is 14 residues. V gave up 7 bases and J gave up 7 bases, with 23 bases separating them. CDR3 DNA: TGCAGCGCCCAAGGCCCAGGGATGATGAGGGAGCAGTACTTC. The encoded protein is CSAQGPGMMREQYF.

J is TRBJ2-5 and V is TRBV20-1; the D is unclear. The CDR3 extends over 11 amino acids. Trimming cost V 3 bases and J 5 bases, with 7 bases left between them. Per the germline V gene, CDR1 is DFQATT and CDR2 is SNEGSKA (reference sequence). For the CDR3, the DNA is TGCAGTGCTAGCTTTTCGGAGACCCAGTACTTC. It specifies CSASFSETQYF.

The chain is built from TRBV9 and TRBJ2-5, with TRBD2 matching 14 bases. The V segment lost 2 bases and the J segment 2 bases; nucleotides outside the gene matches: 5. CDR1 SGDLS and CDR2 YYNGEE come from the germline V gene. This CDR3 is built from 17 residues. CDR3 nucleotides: TGTGCCAGCAGCGTCCGGGGACTAGCGGGGGCTCAAGAGACCCAGTACTTC. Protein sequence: CASSVRGLAGAQETQYF.

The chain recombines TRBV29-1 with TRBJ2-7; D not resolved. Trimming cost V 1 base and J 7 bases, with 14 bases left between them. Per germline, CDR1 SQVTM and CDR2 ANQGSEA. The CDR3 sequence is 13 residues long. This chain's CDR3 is CSVEVGYIGEQYF. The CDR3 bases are TGCAGCGTTGAAGTTGGGTACATCGGGGAGCAGTACTTC.

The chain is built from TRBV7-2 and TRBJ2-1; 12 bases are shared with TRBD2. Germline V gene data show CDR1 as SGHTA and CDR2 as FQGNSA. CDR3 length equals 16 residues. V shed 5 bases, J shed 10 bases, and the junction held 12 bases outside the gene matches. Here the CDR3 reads CASSPRGLAGGREQFF. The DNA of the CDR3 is TGTGCCAGCAGCCCCCGTGGGCTAGCGGGGGGGCGCGAGCAGTTCTTC.

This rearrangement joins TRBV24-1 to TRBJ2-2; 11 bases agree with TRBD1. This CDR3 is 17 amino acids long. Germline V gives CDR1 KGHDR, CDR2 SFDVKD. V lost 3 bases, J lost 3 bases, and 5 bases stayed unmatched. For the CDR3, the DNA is TGTGCCACCAGTGATACGGACAGGGGGCCGGACACCGGGGAGCTGTTTTTT. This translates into CATSDTDRGPDTGELFF.

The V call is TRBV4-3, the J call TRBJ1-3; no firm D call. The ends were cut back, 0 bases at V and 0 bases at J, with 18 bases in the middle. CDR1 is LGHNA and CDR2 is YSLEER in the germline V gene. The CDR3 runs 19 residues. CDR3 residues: CASSQDLRQPFSSGNTIYF. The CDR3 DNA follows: TGCGCCAGCAGCCAAGACTTGAGGCAGCCCTTCTCCTCTGGAAACACCATATATTTT.